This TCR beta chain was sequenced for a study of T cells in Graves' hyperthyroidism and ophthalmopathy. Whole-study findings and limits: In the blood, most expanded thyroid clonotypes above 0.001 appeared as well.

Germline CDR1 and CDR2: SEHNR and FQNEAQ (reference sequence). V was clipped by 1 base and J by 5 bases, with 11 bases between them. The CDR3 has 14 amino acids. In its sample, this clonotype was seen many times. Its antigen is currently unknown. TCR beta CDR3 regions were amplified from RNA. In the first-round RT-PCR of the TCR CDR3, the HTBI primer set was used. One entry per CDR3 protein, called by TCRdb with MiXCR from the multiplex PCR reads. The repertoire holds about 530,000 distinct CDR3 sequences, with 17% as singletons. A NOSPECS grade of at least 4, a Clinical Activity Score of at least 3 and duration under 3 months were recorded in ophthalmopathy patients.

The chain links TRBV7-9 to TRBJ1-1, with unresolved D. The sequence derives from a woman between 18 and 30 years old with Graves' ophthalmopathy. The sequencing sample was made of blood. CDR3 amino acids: CASSLGGGETEAFF. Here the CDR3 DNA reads TGTGCCAGCAGCTTAGGCGGCGGAGAGACTGAAGCTTTCTTT.